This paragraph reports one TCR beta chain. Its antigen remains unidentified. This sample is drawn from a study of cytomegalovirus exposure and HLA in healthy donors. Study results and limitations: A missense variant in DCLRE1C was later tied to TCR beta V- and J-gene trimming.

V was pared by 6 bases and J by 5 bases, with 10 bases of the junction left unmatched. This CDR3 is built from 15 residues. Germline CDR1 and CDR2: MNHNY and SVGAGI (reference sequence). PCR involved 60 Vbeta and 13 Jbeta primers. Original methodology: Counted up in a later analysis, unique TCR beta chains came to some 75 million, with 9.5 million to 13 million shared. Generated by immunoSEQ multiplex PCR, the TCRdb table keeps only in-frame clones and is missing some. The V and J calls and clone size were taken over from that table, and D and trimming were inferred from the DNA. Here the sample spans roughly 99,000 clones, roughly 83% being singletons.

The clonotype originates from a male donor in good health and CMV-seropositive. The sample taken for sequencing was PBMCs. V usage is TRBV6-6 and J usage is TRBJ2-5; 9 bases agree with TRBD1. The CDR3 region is CASSYGGQGVETQYF. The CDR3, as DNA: TGTGCCAGCAGCTACGGGGGACAGGGAGTGGAGACCCAGTACTTC.